Listed below are T cell receptor beta chains from one sample, sequenced in a study of OX40 agonist ivuxolimab in advanced cancers. Data came from immunoSEQ multiplex PCR; TCRdb stores just in-frame clones and leaves some out. The sample consists of tens of thousands of clones, 80% to 90% of them appearing once. The sample was CD4+ or CD8+ T cells sorted from blood, taken in a trial of the OX40 agonist ivuxolimab. These receptors all come from an adult with an advanced solid tumor such as melanoma, head and neck, liver or kidney cancer. Both conserved end residues are part of each CDR3. The D gene is left open where the match is weak. Rows give clone size only sometimes, using once, few, many, or a class for an expanded clone.

j_call v_call clone_size d_call cdr3_aa cdr3_nt
TRBJ1-1 TRBV14 . . CASSHLGGNTEAFF TGTGCCAGCAGCCACTTAGGGGGGAACACTGAAGCTTTCTTT
TRBJ2-3 TRBV7-6 . . CASSPLAGGPDTQYF TGTGCCAGCAGCCCCCTGGCTGGCGGTCCAGATACGCAGTATTTT
TRBJ2-7 TRBV5-5 . . CASSPGTVTYEQYF TGTGCCAGCAGCCCGGGGACCGTGACCTACGAGCAGTACTTC
TRBJ2-2 TRBV2 once . CASHVGPANDGELFF TGTGCCAGCCACGTGGGGCCGGCTAACGACGGGGAGCTGTTTTTT
TRBJ1-3 TRBV2 few . CASSDFIPGNTIYF TGTGCCAGCAGTGACTTCATTCCCGGAAACACCATATATTTT
TRBJ1-5 TRBV2 . . CAMRTDSNQPQHF TGTGCCATGCGGACAGACAGCAATCAGCCCCAGCATTTT
TRBJ1-3 TRBV5-1 . TRBD1 CASSLVTGVGNTIYF TGCGCCAGCAGCTTGGTGACAGGGGTAGGAAACACCATATATTTT
TRBJ2-2 TRBV27 . . CASSFRSGGGTGELFF TGTGCCAGCAGTTTCAGATCCGGGGGTGGGACCGGGGAGCTGTTTTTT
TRBJ2-7 TRBV18 . . CASSPLQGYEQYF TGTGCCAGCTCACCACTCCAGGGGTACGAGCAGTACTTC
TRBJ2-5 TRBV5-6 once TRBD1 CASSPPGQGGTQYF TGTGCCAGCAGCCCCCCGGGACAGGGGGGGACCCAGTACTTC
TRBJ2-1 TRBV2 . . CASSLIARYNEQFF TGTGCCAGTTCTCTTATAGCCAGATACAATGAGCAGTTCTTC
TRBJ2-7 TRBV6-1 . . CASSGGHSYEQYF TGTGCCAGCAGCGGGGGGCATTCCTACGAGCAGTACTTC
TRBJ1-6 TRBV6-5 . . CASSYALGAHNSPLHF TGTGCCAGCAGTTACGCCCTGGGGGCGCACAATTCACCCCTCCACTTT
TRBJ2-2 TRBV9 . . CASNQDRNTGELFF TGTGCCAGCAACCAGGACAGAAACACCGGGGAGCTGTTTTTT
TRBJ2-1 TRBV5-6 . TRBD2 CASSLTSGSGDEQFF TGTGCCAGCAGCTTGACTAGCGGGAGTGGGGATGAGCAGTTCTTC